The entry below describes one T cell receptor beta chain. Its antigen is as yet unknown. This entry belongs to a study of T cell responses to AZD1222 COVID-19 vaccine. Study context: Both about-4-week and about-12-week second-dose recipients were combined. Study observations and caveats: It should be noted that donors were predominantly white British and more often female, and clonal diversity was possibly underestimated. The reported proportion of spike-specific TCRs targeting unmutated variant regions was nearly half.

Clones were read by immunoSEQ multiplex PCR, and TCRdb kept only the in-frame ones, dropping some. The data hold some 140,000 clones, with just over 90% observed a single time. The CDR3 runs 15 residues. The germline gives CDR1 SEHNR, CDR2 FQNEAQ (reference sequence). V was clipped by 2 bases and J by 0 bases, with 11 bases between them. The receptor's source is an adult in good health. Sample: peripheral blood, taken on day 0 of AZD1222 vaccination. This chain joins TRBV7-9 and TRBJ2-7; D is perhaps TRBD1 (7 bases). As DNA, the CDR3 is TGTGCCAGCAGCTTACAGGGGGGACCCTCCTACGAGCAGTACTTC. As protein: CASSLQGGPSYEQYF.